The clone carrying this T cell receptor beta chain was counted between two and nine times. This sample was taken from a study of blood T cell repertoires in COVID-19. Looking at the study overall: PBMCs, B-cell-depleted T cells, or T cells were the source of the cDNA or gDNA that made up the material.

Original processing notes: Reference gene primer amplification gave nucleated cell count estimates. The assay was immunoSEQ multiplex PCR, and TCRdb's table has in-frame clones only and misses some. That table supplies the V and J calls and clone size; D and trimming were determined from the DNA. The sample yields 170,000 or so clones, roughly 83% seen once. The CDR3 is 14 amino acids. Trimming pared 5 bases from V and 8 bases from J, leaving 18 bases between. Germline V gene lookup returns CDR1 SGHAT and CDR2 FQNNGV. The sample consisted of peripheral blood. This receptor was identified in a woman between 40 and 50 years old with COVID-19, enrolled during active disease. V and J are TRBV11-2 and TRBJ1-2; D remains unclear. CDR3 nucleotides: TGTGCCAGCAGCGCCGAACCCGGGGTTTCGGGCTACACCTTC. Protein sequence: CASSAEPGVSGYTF.